The TCR beta chain under discussion was sequenced for a study of T cell changes during pregnancy in multiple sclerosis. CDR3 length: 20 residues. Germline-derived CDR1 and CDR2 are SGHVS and FQNEAQ. Trimming at V came to 0 bases and at J to 4 bases, leaving 18 bases not matched to a gene. Profiled with immunoSEQ multiplex PCR; TCRdb holds only in-frame clones, not every one. This sample yields 80,000 or so clones, of which over 85% are seen a single time; about 1% belongs to the top ten. The input for sequencing was peripheral blood, taken in the second trimester of pregnancy. This TCR came from a female donor in good health, enrolled as a control in a pregnancy study. This chain uses TRBV7-8 with TRBJ2-7, with 10 bases that match TRBD2. The CDR3 here is CASSLAWVKIAGGAEYEQYF. CDR3 nucleotide sequence: TGTGCCAGCAGCTTAGCGTGGGTAAAAATAGCGGGAGGTGCCGAATACGAGCAGTACTTC.